Below, 16 T cell receptor beta chains from the same sample are listed, as sequenced in a study of response to subunit inactivated influenza vaccine. MiXCR, run by TCRdb on the RT-PCR reads, gives a single entry per CDR3 protein. The sample lists about 570,000 distinct CDR3 sequences, roughly 10% occurring once. The sample was also linked to a second study, of T cells expressing NK-cell markers. That study reports: UMIs were included in TCR beta cDNA generated by 5'RACE template switching.

The sequencing used PBMCs from blood, collected on the day of vaccination. The receptors come from a man aged 50 to 59 who received an inactivated influenza vaccine.

This clonotype occurred a few times. J is TRBJ2-7 and V is TRBV15; 8 bases align to TRBD1. The CDR3 is 15 amino acids. Trimming at V came to 4 bases and at J to 0 bases, leaving 5 bases not matched to a gene. Germline values: CDR1 LNHNV, CDR2 YYDKDF (reference sequence). The chain's CDR3 is CATSTVDRVSYEQYF. CDR3 nucleotide sequence: TGTGCCACCAGCACCGTGGACAGGGTCTCCTACGAGCAGTACTTC.

This clonotype has a count of ten or more. V and J are TRBV12-3 or TRBV12-4 and TRBJ1-2; a weak D match, TRBD1 (6 bases). The CDR3 consists of 12 residues. V shed 6 bases and J shed 8 bases, with 13 bases lying between them. The CDR3 here is CASRPTGGGYTF. The CDR3 DNA follows: TGTGCCAGCAGGCCGACAGGAGGCGGCTACACCTTC.

The rearrangement joins TRBV27 to TRBJ1-5; TRBD1 matches at 7 bases. The V gene's germline CDR1 is MNHEY and CDR2 SMNVEV (reference sequence). V was clipped by 2 bases and J by 3 bases; unmatched bases: 4. The CDR3 runs 15 residues. CDR3 in amino acids: CASSLRQGDNQPQHF. Here the CDR3 DNA reads TGTGCCAGCAGTTTAAGACAGGGTGACAATCAGCCCCAGCATTTT.

This chain links TRBV27 with TRBJ1-5; D is unresolved. Trimming pared 3 bases from V and 7 bases from J, leaving 10 bases between. The germline CDR1 and CDR2 sequences are MNHEY and SMNVEV (reference sequence). CDR3 length equals 13 residues. DNA of the CDR3: TGTGCCAGCAGTTTCCGTCGGGGACAGCCCCAGCATTTT. It specifies CASSFRRGQPQHF.

The V and J genes are TRBV4-3 and TRBJ2-3; D is unresolved. Trimming pared 0 bases from V and 0 bases from J, leaving 16 bases between. Germline V gene data show CDR1 as LGHNA and CDR2 as YSLEER. The CDR3 extends over 18 amino acids. The CDR3 nucleotides read TGCGCCAGCAGCCAAGATAGGCCGGGCGCCTCTAGCACAGATACGCAGTATTTT. The encoded protein is CASSQDRPGASSTDTQYF.

This clonotype was seen a handful of times. The rearrangement uses TRBV28 and TRBJ2-3; D unresolved. The CDR3 is 13 residues long. Per germline, CDR1 MDHEN and CDR2 SYDVKM. V was pared by 5 bases and J by 2 bases, with 8 bases between. In nucleotides, the CDR3 is TGTGCCAGCAGTCTACCTAACACAGATACGCAGTATTTT. Translation: CASSLPNTDTQYF.

This clonotype was detected a few times. The rearrangement uses TRBV3-1 and TRBJ1-6; a weak D match, TRBD1 (5 bases). The V gene lost 1 base and the J gene lost 13 bases, with 11 bases spanning the gap. Germline V gene sequence: CDR1 LGHDT, CDR2 YNNKEL (reference sequence). This CDR3 region has 13 residues. CDR3 region: CASSQGQYNPLHF. CDR3 nucleotide sequence: TGTGCCAGCAGCCAAGGACAGTACAATCCCCTCCACTTT.

This clonotype was detected only a few times. The V gene is TRBV5-1, the J gene TRBJ2-7, with D perhaps given as TRBD1 or TRBD2 (5 bases each). This CDR3 has 14 amino acids. The germline gives CDR1 SGHRS, CDR2 YFSETQ. Trimming removed 4 bases from V and 2 bases from J, with 13 bases in between. For the CDR3, the DNA is TGCGCCAGCAGCACGGTTTGGGGGACCTACGAGCAGTACTTC. Protein sequence: CASSTVWGTYEQYF.

The sample holds one count of this clonotype. The chain recombines TRBV6-2 or TRBV6-3 with TRBJ2-7; possibly TRBD2 for D (8 bases). V lost 7 bases to trimming and J lost 11 bases, with 24 bases between them. Looked up from germline, CDR1 is MNHEY and CDR2 is SVGEGT. This CDR3 comprises 14 residues. CDR3 nucleotide sequence: TGTGCCAGCACCAAGCGGGAGACAGGGCTATCGAAGTACTTC. Translating it yields CASTKRETGLSKYF.

This clonotype has a count of ten or more. The rearrangement links TRBV5-1 to TRBJ2-3; 8 bases map to TRBD1. The CDR3 loop spans 15 amino acids. J gave up 4 bases and V 0 bases, and 4 bases lay outside the gene matches. Looked up from germline, CDR1 is SGHRS and CDR2 is YFSETQ. CDR3 loop: CASSLETGAPDTQYF. CDR3 DNA sequence: TGCGCCAGCAGCTTGGAGACAGGGGCCCCAGATACGCAGTATTTT. The variable domain in full, completed from reference TRBV5-1 and TRBJ2-3, reads KAGVTQTPRYLIKTRGQQVTLSCSPISGHRSVSWYQQTPGQGLQFLFEYFSETQRNKGNFPGRFSGRQFSNSRSEMNVSTLELGDSALYLCASSLETGAPDTQYFGPGTRLTVL.

This clonotype was found many times. Written as DNA, the CDR3 is TGTGCCAGCAGTTTCGACAGAGACTATGGCTACACCTTC. Its translation: CASSFDRDYGYTF. The gene calls are TRBV6-5 and TRBJ1-2, with D possibly being TRBD1 (5 bases). With 4 bases removed from V and 3 bases from J, the gap between germline ends came to 9 bases. This CDR3 is 13 amino acids long. Per germline, CDR1 MNHEY and CDR2 SVGAGI.

The chain couples TRBV30 to TRBJ2-7; D might be TRBD1 (5 bases). Germline CDR1 is GTSNPN and CDR2 is SVGIG (reference sequence). V was pared by 5 bases and J by 9 bases, with 17 bases between. The CDR3 has 12 residues. The CDR3 sequence: CAWAGHGTSQYF. In nucleotides, the CDR3 is TGTGCCTGGGCCGGACACGGAACCTCGCAGTACTTC.

The chain has TRBV5-1 and TRBJ2-2, with D uncertain. Looked up from germline, CDR1 is SGHRS and CDR2 is YFSETQ. Deletions cut 0 bases from V and 3 bases from J, with 12 bases between. The CDR3 extends over 16 amino acids. CDR3: CASSLAGVGYTGELFF. The CDR3 DNA reads as TGCGCCAGCAGCTTGGCCGGCGTAGGTTACACCGGGGAGCTGTTTTTT.

V is TRBV28 and J is TRBJ2-1; D unclear. V lost 6 bases and J 5 bases, leaving 11 bases between the germline ends. The germline V gene has CDR1 MDHEN and CDR2 SYDVKM. The CDR3 totals 13 residues. The CDR3 coding sequence is TGTGCCAGCAGCCGTGTGCCGGACAATGAGCAGTTCTTC. It codes for CASSRVPDNEQFF.

This chain links TRBV5-5 with TRBJ2-5, with 11 bases identical to TRBD2. The V gene's germline CDR1 is SGHKS and CDR2 YYEKEE (reference sequence). J lost 4 bases, V lost 2 bases, and 4 bases had no gene match. The CDR3 runs 15 residues. This CDR3 reads CASSFSGGALETQYF. The CDR3 nucleotides are TGTGCCAGCAGCTTTAGCGGGGGGGCCTTAGAGACCCAGTACTTC.

The CDR3 protein is CASSQGAAHGYNEQFF. In DNA, the CDR3 is TGTGCCAGCAGCCAAGGGGCAGCGCACGGATACAATGAGCAGTTCTTC. This chain connects TRBV4-2 to TRBJ2-1; D remains ambiguous. The germline V and J ends were trimmed by 1 base and 4 bases, with 14 bases remaining between them. Germline V lookup: CDR1 LGHNA, CDR2 YNFKEQ. The CDR3 covers 16 residues.